This T cell receptor (beta chain) was captured by sequencing in a study of PD-1 blockade in classical Hodgkin lymphoma. The study's findings and limits: Before treatment, TCR diversity in newly diagnosed patients was reportedly lower than in healthy donors. Nothing has yet pinned down what causes the repertoire differences, possibly disease activity or prior therapy.

V dropped 1 base and J dropped 3 bases, with 12 bases sitting between them. CDR1 and CDR2 (germline): LGHNA, YSLEER. The CDR3 is 16 residues long. With respect to this clone: The antigen is not known.

Measured with immunoSEQ multiplex PCR; TCRdb has only the in-frame clones, and not every one. The sample has about 24,000 clones, around 90% seen once. The time point was: newly diagnosed, previously untreated cHL patient sample. CD4+ T cells were purified from thawed PBMCs by magnetic negative selection. Researchers used newly diagnosed, untreated classical Hodgkin lymphoma PBMCs for comparison. The sequence derives from a human donor with classical Hodgkin lymphoma. Input material: CD4+ T cells from blood. V and J are TRBV4-3 and TRBJ2-2; TRBD2 is a possible D gene (5 bases). CDR3 loop: CASSQGFEGYTGELFF. The CDR3 nucleotides are TGCGCCAGCAGCCAAGGTTTTGAGGGTTACACCGGGGAGCTGTTTTTT.